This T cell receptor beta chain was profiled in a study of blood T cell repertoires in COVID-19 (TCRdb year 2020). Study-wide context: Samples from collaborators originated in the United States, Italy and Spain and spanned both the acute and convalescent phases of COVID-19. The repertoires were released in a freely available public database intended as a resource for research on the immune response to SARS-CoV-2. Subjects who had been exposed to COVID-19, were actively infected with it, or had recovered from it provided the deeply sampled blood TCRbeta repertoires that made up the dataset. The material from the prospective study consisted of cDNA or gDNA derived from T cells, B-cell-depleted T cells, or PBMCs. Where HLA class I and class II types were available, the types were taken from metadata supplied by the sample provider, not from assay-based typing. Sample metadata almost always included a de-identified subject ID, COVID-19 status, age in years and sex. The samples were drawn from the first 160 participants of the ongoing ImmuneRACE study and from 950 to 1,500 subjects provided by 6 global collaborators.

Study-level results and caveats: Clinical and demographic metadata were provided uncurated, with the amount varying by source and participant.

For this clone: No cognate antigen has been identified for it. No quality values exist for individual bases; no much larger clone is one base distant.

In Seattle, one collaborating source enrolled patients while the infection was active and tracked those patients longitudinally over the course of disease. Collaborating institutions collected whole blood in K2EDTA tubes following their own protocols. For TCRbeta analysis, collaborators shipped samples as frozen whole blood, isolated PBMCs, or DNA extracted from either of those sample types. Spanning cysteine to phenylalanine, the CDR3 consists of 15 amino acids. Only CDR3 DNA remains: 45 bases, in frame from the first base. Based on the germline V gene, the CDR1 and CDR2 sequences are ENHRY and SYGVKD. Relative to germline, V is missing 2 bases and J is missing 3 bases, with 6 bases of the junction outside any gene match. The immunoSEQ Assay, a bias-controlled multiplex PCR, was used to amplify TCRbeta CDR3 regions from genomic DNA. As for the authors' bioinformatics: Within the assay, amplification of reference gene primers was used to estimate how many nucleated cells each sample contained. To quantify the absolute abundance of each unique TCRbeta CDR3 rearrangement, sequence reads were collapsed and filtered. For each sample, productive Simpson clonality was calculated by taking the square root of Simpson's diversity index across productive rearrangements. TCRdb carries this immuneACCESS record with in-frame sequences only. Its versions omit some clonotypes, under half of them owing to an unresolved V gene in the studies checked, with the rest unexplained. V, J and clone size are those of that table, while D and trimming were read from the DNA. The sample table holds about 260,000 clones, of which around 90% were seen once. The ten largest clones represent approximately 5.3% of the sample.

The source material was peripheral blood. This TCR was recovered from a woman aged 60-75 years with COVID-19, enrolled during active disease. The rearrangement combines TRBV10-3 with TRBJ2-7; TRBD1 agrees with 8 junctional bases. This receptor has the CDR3 CAISEPDRGFYEQYF. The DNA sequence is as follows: TGTGCCATCAGTGAGCCCGACAGGGGATTCTACGAGCAGTACTTC.